This passage covers 3 T cell receptor beta chains from one sample sequenced in a study of blood T cell repertoires in COVID-19. Generated by immunoSEQ multiplex PCR, the TCRdb table keeps only in-frame clones and is missing some. The sample contains 250,000 to 350,000 clones, 65% to 85% of which appear only once. The sequenced sample was peripheral blood. The source of these receptors is a person aged 65 to 85 with COVID-19, enrolled during active disease.

The chain carries TRBV5-1 and TRBJ2-7, with no clear D. Germline V gene sequence: CDR1 SGHRS, CDR2 YFSETQ. V was trimmed by 4 bases and J by 7 bases, leaving 15 bases between them. The CDR3 sequence is 13 residues long. Here the CDR3 DNA reads TGCGCCAGCAGCCTCCATAAGGTCGGGGAGCAGTACTTC. Protein product: CASSLHKVGEQYF.

This chain uses TRBV12-5 with TRBJ2-5; 8 bases map to TRBD1. Germline V CDR1 and CDR2: LGHNT, FRNRAP. The CDR3 loop spans 14 amino acids. Trimming took 6 bases from V and 4 from J; bases not matched to a gene: 7. CDR3 residues: CASGKTGVRETQYF. CDR3 sequence (DNA): TGTGCTAGTGGCAAGACAGGGGTGAGAGAGACCCAGTACTTC.

The V and J genes are TRBV19 and TRBJ2-6, with D possibly being TRBD2 (5 bases). The germline V gene has CDR1 LNHDA and CDR2 SQIVND (reference sequence). The CDR3 contains 15 residues. The V gene lost 5 bases and the J gene lost 10 bases, with 18 bases spanning the gap. The CDR3 coding sequence is TGTGCCAGTAGTTCATATCACGGGGTTCAAAACGTCCTGACTTTC. This codes for CASSSYHGVQNVLTF.